The T cell receptor (beta chain) under discussion was sequenced for a study of T cell repertoires in cytomegalovirus infection. Study overall: Both CMV infection and a matching HLA type were indicated by public TCR beta signatures.

Notes on the study in general: The cumulative frequency of public TCR beta families distinguished individuals who carried CMV together with the relevant HLA. In two of eight donors, the top clonotype was HLA-C-restricted CMV-specific.

Per the germline V gene, CDR1 is SQVTM and CDR2 is ANQGSEA. Trimming cost V 7 bases and J 4 bases, with 16 bases left between them. This CDR3 contains 13 residues. This clonotype was seen ten or more times. Its cognate antigen is unknown. One entry per CDR3 protein results from TCRdb running MiXCR on the reads. This sample has fewer than 550,000 distinct CDR3 sequences; approximately 17% occur once, and the top ten carry about 24%. This receptor was taken from a human donor in good health (CMV status not recorded). Some clones in this sample may be carry-over from other donors' samples. This sequence joins TRBV29-1 and TRBJ1-2; a weak D match, TRBD1 (6 bases). The specimen was CD8+ T cells from PBMCs. The CDR3 DNA reads as TGCAGCGGGATCGGACAGTCCCCCTATGGCTACACCTTC. It yields the protein CSGIGQSPYGYTF.